The 13 T cell receptor beta chains below come from one sample, sequenced in a study of B cell selection in AIRE deficiency. CD4+CD127+ cells were sorted as the conventional CD4 T cells. Clones were read by immunoSEQ multiplex PCR, and TCRdb kept only the in-frame ones, dropping some. The repertoire consists of fewer than 30,000 clones, with 95% to 98% occurring once and the leading ten covering less than 0.25%. Sequences were obtained from CD4+CD127+ conventional T cells sorted from PBMCs. These receptors all stem from a human donor in good health.

The chain employs TRBV2 and TRBJ1-6; tentatively, D is TRBD1 (6 bases). The CDR3 length is 14 residues. V lost 5 bases and J lost 5, with 10 bases in between. Germline V gene lookup returns CDR1 SNHLY and CDR2 FYNNEI. The DNA for the CDR3 is TGTGCCAGCAGTCGGACAGTAAATAATTCACCCCTCCACTTT. Its protein product is CASSRTVNNSPLHF.

The gene calls are TRBV5-1 and TRBJ1-1; 8 nucleotides align to TRBD1. Germline V CDR1 and CDR2: SGHRS, YFSETQ. V shed 4 bases, J shed 0 bases, and the junction held 8 bases outside the gene matches. This CDR3 has 16 amino acids. CDR3 loop: CASSIGTGVMNTEAFF. As DNA, the CDR3 is TGCGCCAGCAGCATAGGGACAGGCGTTATGAACACTGAAGCTTTCTTT.

The J gene is TRBJ2-1, the V gene TRBV9; the match to TRBD2 covers 12 bases. CDR1 is SGDLS, CDR2 YYNGEE, per germline. The CDR3 has 14 residues. Trimming cost V 2 bases and J 7 bases; bases outside gene matches: 1. Here the CDR3 reads CASSVTSGSNEQFF. For the CDR3, the DNA is TGTGCCAGCAGCGTGACTAGCGGGAGTAATGAGCAGTTCTTC.

This chain connects TRBV10-3 to TRBJ2-7, with 9 bases fitting TRBD1. The CDR3 length is 15 residues. The ends lost 3 bases at V and 5 bases at J; junction bases unmatched: 8. Germline values: CDR1 ENHRY, CDR2 SYGVKD. The CDR3 bases are TGTGCCATCAGTGACCCCGGACAGGGGAGGCACGAGCAGTACTTC. Translating it yields CAISDPGQGRHEQYF.

The chain combines TRBV6-4 with TRBJ2-1; TRBD2 agrees at 9 bases. Losses at the gene ends were 0 bases for V and 4 bases for J; bases not matched to a gene: 4. This CDR3 region has 16 residues. Looked up from germline, CDR1 is MRHNA and CDR2 is SNTAGT. The CDR3 is CASSDSAGGRYNEQFF. In DNA, the CDR3 is TGTGCCAGCAGTGACTCGGCGGGAGGGAGATACAATGAGCAGTTCTTC.

The CDR3 DNA sequence: TGCGCCAGCAGCTTGGAGCCGGGACCCGAGGAGACCCAGTACTTC. This translates into CASSLEPGPEETQYF. The gene calls are TRBV5-1 and TRBJ2-5, with D possibly called TRBD1 or TRBD2 (5 bases each). Between the trimmed V and J ends, which lost 0 bases and 5 bases, there was a span of 14 bases. CDR1 SGHRS and CDR2 YFSETQ come from the germline V gene. The CDR3 is made up of 15 amino acids. Full variable domain (outside the CDR3, taken from reference TRBV5-1 and TRBJ2-5): KAGVTQTPRYLIKTRGQQVTLSCSPISGHRSVSWYQQTPGQGLQFLFEYFSETQRNKGNFPGRFSGRQFSNSRSEMNVSTLELGDSALYLCASSLEPGPEETQYFGPGTRLLVL.

The V call is TRBV7-3, the J call TRBJ2-1; TRBD2 matches 12 bases. Germline CDR1 and CDR2: SGHTA and FQGTGA. This CDR3 is 15 amino acids long. The J segment lost 3 bases and the V segment lost 5 bases, leaving 2 bases of the junction unmatched. Here the CDR3 DNA reads TGTGCCAGCAGCCGGACTAGCGGGGACTACAATGAGCAGTTCTTC. It is translated as CASSRTSGDYNEQFF.

This chain uses TRBV7-6 with TRBJ2-3; D is ambiguous. Germline lookup yields CDR1 SGHVS and CDR2 FNYEAQ. V was pared by 4 bases and J by 5 bases, with 10 bases between. The CDR3 consists of 13 residues. This chain's CDR3 is CASSSPSLDTQYF. CDR3 nucleotide sequence: TGTGCCAGCAGCTCCCCCTCCTTAGATACGCAGTATTTT.

The chain joins TRBV7-2 to TRBJ2-7; D is possibly TRBD2 (6 bases). The V and J ends lost 1 base and 4 bases respectively, with 11 bases between them. The CDR3 runs to 14 residues. Germline V gene sequence: CDR1 SGHTA, CDR2 FQGNSA. This CDR3 reads CASSLVGGWYEQYF. CDR3 coding DNA: TGTGCCAGCAGCTTAGTGGGGGGTTGGTACGAGCAGTACTTC.

The chain links TRBV5-1 to TRBJ2-7, with D unresolved. Trimming pared 0 bases from V and 6 bases from J, leaving 7 bases between. The CDR3 sequence is 12 residues long. CDR1 SGHRS and CDR2 YFSETQ come from the germline V gene. The CDR3: CASSLAPPEQYF. CDR3 sequence (DNA): TGCGCCAGCAGCTTGGCCCCACCCGAGCAGTACTTC.

The V and J genes are TRBV10-3 and TRBJ2-3, with 7 positions matching TRBD1. Germline loops: CDR1 ENHRY, CDR2 SYGVKD. CDR3 length: 16 amino acids. J lost 4 bases, V lost 0 bases, and 7 bases had no gene match. The CDR3 sequence is CAISESPRRGPDTQYF. The CDR3 DNA follows: TGTGCCATCAGTGAGTCGCCTAGAAGGGGGCCAGATACGCAGTATTTT.

The sample holds one count of this clone. The gene calls are TRBV7-9 and TRBJ2-1, with 8 bases fitting TRBD2. CDR1 is SEHNR, CDR2 FQNEAQ, per germline (reference sequence). The CDR3 extends over 14 amino acids. J lost 5 bases, V lost 5 bases, and 5 bases had no gene match. The CDR3 reads CASSPRTSHNEQFF. The CDR3 DNA is TGTGCCAGCAGCCCTCGGACTAGCCACAATGAGCAGTTCTTC.

The chain joins TRBV7-2 to TRBJ2-3; D call uncertain. CDR3 size: 14 residues. CDR1 SGHTA and CDR2 FQGNSA come from the germline V gene. With 1 base removed from V and 2 bases from J, the gap between germline ends came to 7 bases. The CDR3 region is CASSLDRDTDTQYF. The CDR3 nucleotides read TGTGCCAGCAGCTTAGACAGAGACACAGATACGCAGTATTTT. The full variable domain, its missing parts supplied by reference TRBV7-2 and TRBJ2-3, is GAGVSQSPSNKVTEKGKDVELRCDPISGHTALYWYRQSLGQGLEFLIYFQGNSAPDKSGLPSDRFSAERTGGSVSTLTIQRTQQEDSAVYLCASSLDRDTDTQYFGPGTRLTVL.